A selection of T cell receptor beta chains follows, all from one sample in a study of blood T cells in healthy people across ages. TCRdb re-called the 5' RACE reads through MiXCR, storing one row per CDR3 protein. The repertoire holds about 690,000 distinct CDR3 sequences, with over 40% as singletons. Sequencing was done on a sample of blood. These receptors were taken from a man older than 75 in good health. Each CDR3 is given with its conserved first and last residue. Fields, in order: D gene, J gene, clone size, V gene, CDR3 protein, CDR3 DNA. The D gene is left open where the match is weak. Clone size is stated in some rows and not others, as once, few, many or a class when expanded.

-	TRBJ1-2	few	TRBV20-1	CSATGSENYGYTF	TGCAGTGCCACCGGGAGCGAAAACTATGGCTACACCTTC
-	TRBJ2-5	-	TRBV5-1	CASSTSGRWDTQYF	TGCGCCAGTAGCACATCGGGACGGTGGGATACCCAGTACTTC
TRBD2	TRBJ2-3	-	TRBV6-5	CAGSLAGNWLDTQYF	TGTGCCGGCTCCTTAGCGGGGAATTGGCTAGATACGCAGTATTTT
-	TRBJ1-3	-	TRBV5-1	CASSLARASSGNTIYF	TGCGCCAGCAGCTTGGCCAGGGCAAGCTCTGGAAACACCATATATTTT
TRBD1	TRBJ2-5	-	TRBV6-5	CCSKGMGQGEETQYF	TGTTGTTCTAAGGGGATGGGACAGGGGGAAGAGACCCAGTACTTC
TRBD1	TRBJ2-7	-	TRBV6-2/TRBV6-3	CASSYQDRGRNEQYF	TGTGCCAGCAGTTACCAAGACAGGGGGCGGAACGAGCAGTACTTC
TRBD1	TRBJ2-1	-	TRBV6-2/TRBV6-3	CASSYGQGGANEQFF	TGTGCCAGCAGTTACGGACAGGGAGGTGCCAATGAGCAGTTCTTC
-	TRBJ2-1	-	TRBV7-2	CASSLAVGQYNEQFF	TGTGCCAGCAGCTTAGCGGTCGGACAGTACAATGAGCAGTTCTTC
-	TRBJ1-5	-	TRBV20-1	CSANVDSNQPQHF	TGCAGTGCTAACGTAGATAGCAATCAGCCCCAGCATTTT
-	TRBJ2-3	-	TRBV20-1	CSASPRGDTQYF	TGCAGTGCTAGCCCGAGGGGAGATACGCAGTATTTT
TRBD1	TRBJ1-5	few	TRBV7-9	CASSGTGGNNQPQHF	TGTGCCAGCAGCGGAACAGGGGGCAACAATCAGCCCCAGCATTTT
TRBD2	TRBJ2-3	few	TRBV20-1	CSASRRSGGRAHDTQYF	TGCAGTGCTAGCCGCAGGTCGGGCGGGAGGGCCCATGATACGCAGTATTTT
TRBD2	TRBJ2-3	-	TRBV7-2	CASRRSGTSGGTQYF	TGTGCCAGCAGACGCTCCGGGACTAGCGGGGGAACGCAGTATTTT
TRBD1	TRBJ2-3	-	TRBV7-2	CASSFRQTGISADTQYF	TGTGCCAGCAGCTTCCGACAGACAGGGATTAGCGCAGATACGCAGTATTTT
TRBD2	TRBJ2-7	-	TRBV7-2	CASSVSAGAGREQYF	TGTGCCAGCAGCGTAAGCGCGGGAGCGGGTAGGGAGCAGTACTTC
-	TRBJ2-3	few	TRBV5-1	CASSQSGKDTQYF	TGCGCCAGCAGCCAATCAGGGAAGGATACGCAGTATTTT
-	TRBJ2-6	few	TRBV2	CASSGGGFSAGANVLTF	TGTGCCAGCAGTGGAGGCGGGTTCTCGGCTGGGGCCAACGTCCTGACTTTC
TRBD2	TRBJ2-1	few	TRBV7-9	CASSLSSGGQNEQFF	TGTGCCAGCAGCTTATCTAGCGGGGGTCAGAATGAGCAGTTCTTC
-	TRBJ1-5	few	TRBV7-2	CASSPQRRAGLGQPQHF	TGTGCCAGCAGCCCCCAAAGGAGGGCAGGGCTTGGTCAGCCCCAGCATTTT
TRBD2	TRBJ2-2	-	TRBV6-2/TRBV6-3	CASSLPGLAGAKNTGELFF	TGTGCCAGCAGTTTACCGGGACTAGCGGGAGCGAAGAACACCGGGGAGCTGTTTTTT
-	TRBJ2-7	-	TRBV14	CASSQVAAPEQYF	TGTGCCAGCAGCCAAGTGGCGGCTCCAGAGCAGTACTTC
TRBD2	TRBJ2-7	few	TRBV20-1	CSAMSLAGGAYNEQYF	TGCAGTGCTATGTCACTAGCGGGGGGGGCCTACAATGAGCAGTACTTC
TRBD1	TRBJ1-1	-	TRBV6-1	CASRRGQANMNTEAFF	TGTGCCAGCAGGAGGGGACAGGCGAACATGAACACTGAAGCTTTCTTT
-	TRBJ1-2	-	TRBV27	CASSFRGTGGYTF	TGTGCCAGCAGTTTTAGGGGAACTGGTGGCTACACCTTC
TRBD1	TRBJ1-1	many	TRBV11-2	CASSRGQGWNTEAFF	TGTGCCAGCAGCAGGGGACAGGGTTGGAACACTGAAGCTTTCTTT
TRBD1	TRBJ1-2	-	TRBV29-1	CSEPGQGHGYTF	TGCAGCGAGCCGGGACAGGGACATGGCTACACCTTC
TRBD1	TRBJ2-3	-	TRBV5-1	CASSLVGQGVDTQYF	TGCGCCAGCAGCTTGGTGGGACAGGGTGTAGATACGCAGTATTTT
-	TRBJ2-6	-	TRBV7-2	CASSSGIGSGANVLTF	TGTGCCAGCAGCTCCGGGATTGGGTCTGGGGCCAACGTCCTGACTTTC
-	TRBJ1-6	few	TRBV6-2/TRBV6-3	CASAFRGTNSPLHF	TGTGCCAGCGCGTTTCGTGGGACCAATTCACCCCTCCACTTT
TRBD1	TRBJ1-2	-	TRBV20-1	CSYRDRGLANYGYTF	TGCAGCTACCGGGACAGGGGCCTAGCTAACTATGGCTACACCTTC
-	TRBJ2-5	few	TRBV7-9	CASSPRVGSQTQYF	TGTGCCAGCAGCCCTAGGGTAGGGTCACAGACCCAGTACTTC
TRBD1	TRBJ1-1	once	TRBV28	CASFNRGHNGEAFF	TGTGCCAGTTTCAACAGGGGGCATAACGGTGAAGCTTTCTTT
-	TRBJ2-1	few	TRBV7-3	CASSLTNANEQFF	TGTGCCAGCAGCTTAACGAACGCGAATGAGCAGTTCTTC